The entry that follows covers one TCR beta chain sequence. Its antigen is unknown. The germline V gene encodes CDR1 MNHNY and CDR2 SVGAGI (reference sequence). Trimming shortened V by 0 bases and J by 2 bases, and 13 bases separated the two germline ends. This CDR3 has 16 residues. The data are from a study of lymphopenia after photon versus proton radiotherapy. Study-level results: Relative stability marked proton patients; photon patients lost diversity and naive cells.

Assay used: immunoSEQ multiplex PCR; TCRdb lists only in-frame clones, some missing. The profile covers roughly 58,000 clones, with about 90% appearing a single time and roughly 13% taken by the ten largest. The chain has TRBV6-6 and TRBJ2-5; no reliable D call. This sample comprised peripheral blood, obtained from a patient treated with proton-based radiotherapy. The clonotype comes from an elderly man with esophageal cancer. Here the CDR3 DNA reads TGTGCCAGCAGTTACTCCCCAGAATCCCCTCAAGAGACCCAGTACTTC. This gives the protein CASSYSPESPQETQYF.